The entry below describes one T cell receptor beta chain. The data stem from a study of technical replicates of blood from several donors. The CDR3 spans 16 residues. V dropped 5 bases and J dropped 7 bases, with 20 bases sitting between them. CDR1 is SGHTA, CDR2 FQGNSA, per germline. Clones were sequenced by immunoSEQ multiplex PCR, and TCRdb holds only the in-frame ones, with some missing. The sample lists about 97,000 clones; approximately 94% were seen once. The source of this sequence is a human donor in good health. This chain links TRBV7-2 with TRBJ1-4; possibly TRBD1 for D (5 bases). The sequenced sample consisted of T cells isolated from PBMCs. The chain's CDR3 is CASSPTRPGPSEKLFF. The CDR3 DNA is TGTGCCAGCAGCCCCACCCGCCCAGGGCCCAGTGAAAAACTGTTTTTT.